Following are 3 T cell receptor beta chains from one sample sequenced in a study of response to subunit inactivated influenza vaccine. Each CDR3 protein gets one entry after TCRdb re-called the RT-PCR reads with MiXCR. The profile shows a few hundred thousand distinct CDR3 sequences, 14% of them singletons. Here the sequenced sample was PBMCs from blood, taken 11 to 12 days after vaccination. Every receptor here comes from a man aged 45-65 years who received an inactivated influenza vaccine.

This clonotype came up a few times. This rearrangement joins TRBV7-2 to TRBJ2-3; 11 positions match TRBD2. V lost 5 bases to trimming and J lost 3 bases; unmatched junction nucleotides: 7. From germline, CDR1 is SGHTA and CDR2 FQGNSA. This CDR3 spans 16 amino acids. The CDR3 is CASSPSGRRFTDTQYF. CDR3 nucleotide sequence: TGTGCCAGCAGCCCTAGCGGGAGGAGGTTTACAGATACGCAGTATTTT.

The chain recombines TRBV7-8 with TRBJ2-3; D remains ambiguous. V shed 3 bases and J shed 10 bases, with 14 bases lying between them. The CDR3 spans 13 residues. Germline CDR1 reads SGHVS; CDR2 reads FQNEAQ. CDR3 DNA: TGTGCCAGCAGCTTGGTAGGGCAGATTCCGCAGTATTTT. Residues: CASSLVGQIPQYF.

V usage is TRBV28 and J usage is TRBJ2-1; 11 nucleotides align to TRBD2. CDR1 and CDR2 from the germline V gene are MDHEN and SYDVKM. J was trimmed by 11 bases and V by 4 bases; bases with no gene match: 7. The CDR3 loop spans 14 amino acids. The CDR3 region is CASSSALAGGQQFF. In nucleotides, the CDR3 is TGTGCCAGCAGTTCGGCTCTAGCGGGAGGTCAGCAGTTCTTC.